This TCR beta chain was captured by sequencing in a study of T cells in Graves' hyperthyroidism and ophthalmopathy. Broader study findings: Among thyroid clonotypes expanded above 0.001, most also appeared in blood.

This clonotype was counted only a few times. What it recognizes is unknown. Germline V gene sequence: CDR1 SGHAT, CDR2 FQDESV (reference sequence). This CDR3 is 13 amino acids long. Deletions cut 3 bases from V and 8 bases from J, with 13 bases between. RNA transcripts yielded amplified TCR beta CDR3 regions. The primer set for the first-round RT-PCR of the TCR CDR3 was HTBI. TCRdb used MiXCR to reprocess the multiplex PCR reads, holding one entry per CDR3 protein. Of a few hundred thousand distinct CDR3 sequences in the sample, more than 20% were seen once. Orbital computed tomography, thyroid ultrasound, serum thyroxine and TRAb, and clinical symptoms together informed the diagnoses.

The sample comprised blood. The rearrangement joins TRBV11-1 to TRBJ1-1; D is unresolved. The clonotype was recovered from a man between 18 and 29 years old with Graves' hyperthyroidism. The CDR3 reads CASSFLNSQEAFF. The CDR3 DNA follows: TGTGCCAGCAGCTTCCTCAACTCCCAAGAAGCTTTCTTT.